Listed here is a single TCR beta chain. Antigen unknown. This CDR3 has 14 amino acids. The germline V gene has CDR1 MRHNA and CDR2 SNTAGT. V shed 4 bases, J shed 4 bases, and the junction held 2 bases outside the gene matches. The data originate from a study of cytomegalovirus exposure and HLA in healthy donors. Study summary: Approximately 200 million T cells yielded 117 million unique TCR beta sequences in earlier analysis. Study outcomes and limitations: In a later analysis, HLA-associated TCR beta chains were more clonally expanded than equally common others.

PCR employed 60 Vbeta and 13 Jbeta primers. Profiling relied on immunoSEQ multiplex PCR, and the TCRdb table lists in-frame clones only, not all of them. The sample lists 55,000 to 65,000 clones, 85% occurring once. The chain uses TRBV6-4 and TRBJ1-1; TRBD1 agrees at 11 bases. The receptor was isolated from a female donor in good health and CMV-seronegative. Source material: PBMCs. As DNA, the CDR3 is TGTGCCAGCAGTGCCGGGACAGGGGGCACTGAAGCTTTCTTT. This codes for CASSAGTGGTEAFF.